Each of the 23 T cell receptor beta chains below was sequenced from the same sample in a study of T cell responses to AZD1222 COVID-19 vaccine. Sequenced by immunoSEQ multiplex PCR; TCRdb stores in-frame clones only, minus some. The table shows 150,000 or so clones, with 93% occurring only once. This material consisted of peripheral blood, taken on day 0 of AZD1222 vaccination. Receptors originate from an adult in good health.

The chain recombines TRBV19 with TRBJ2-1, with D maybe TRBD1 (5 bases). V lost 3 bases and J 2 bases, leaving 11 bases between the germline ends. This CDR3 is 15 amino acids long. The germline gives CDR1 LNHDA, CDR2 SQIVND (reference sequence). The chain's CDR3 is CASSIQGFAYNEQFF. The CDR3, as DNA: TGTGCCAGTAGTATTCAGGGTTTCGCCTACAATGAGCAGTTCTTC. Together with reference TRBV19 and TRBJ2-1, the CDR3 gives the full variable domain: DGGITQSPKYLFRKEGQNVTLSCEQNLNHDAMYWYRQDPGQGLRLIYYSQIVNDFQKGDIAEGYSVSREKKESFPLTVTSAQKNPTAFYLCASSIQGFAYNEQFFGPGTRLTVL.

The chain combines TRBV19 with TRBJ1-5, with D perhaps matching TRBD1 (5 bases). The CDR3 extends over 15 amino acids. Trimming took 8 bases from V and 1 from J, leaving 15 bases between them. Germline assignment: CDR1 LNHDA and CDR2 SQIVND (reference sequence). CDR3 DNA: TGTGCCAGTGGTAGGGGTAGTGGAAGCAATCAGCCCCAGCATTTT. Its protein product is CASGRGSGSNQPQHF. The entire variable domain, with the rest obtained from reference TRBV19 and TRBJ1-5, is as follows: DGGITQSPKYLFRKEGQNVTLSCEQNLNHDAMYWYRQDPGQGLRLIYYSQIVNDFQKGDIAEGYSVSREKKESFPLTVTSAQKNPTAFYLCASGRGSGSNQPQHFGDGTRLSIL.

V usage is TRBV5-6 and J usage is TRBJ2-7, with 7 nucleotides matching TRBD1. The CDR3 has 14 amino acids. V was pared by 4 bases and J by 2 bases, with 6 bases of the junction left unmatched. Germline CDR1 and CDR2: SGHDT and YYEEEE. CDR3: CASSTDRNAYEQYF. CDR3 DNA sequence: TGTGCCAGCAGCACGGACAGGAATGCCTACGAGCAGTACTTC. Using reference TRBV5-6 and TRBJ2-7 for the parts outside the CDR3, the full variable domain is DAGVTQSPTHLIKTRGQQVTLRCSPKSGHDTVSWYQQALGQGPQFIFQYYEEEERQRGNFPDRFSGHQFPNYSSELNVNALLLGDSALYLCASSTDRNAYEQYFGPGTRLTVT.

The V call is TRBV5-1, the J call TRBJ2-3; 11 bases are shared with TRBD2. With 7 bases clipped from V and 3 bases from J, the junction kept 13 bases outside the gene matches. Germline V CDR1 and CDR2: SGHRS, YFSETQ. The CDR3 sequence is 17 residues long. The CDR3 reads CASENRTSGYLTDTQYF. CDR3 bases: TGCGCCAGCGAGAATAGGACTAGCGGGTATTTAACAGATACGCAGTATTTT.

The V and J genes are TRBV5-1 and TRBJ1-4, with TRBD1 matching 9 bases. CDR1 is SGHRS, CDR2 YFSETQ, per germline. Trimming took 2 bases from V and 7 from J; bases not matched to a gene: 12. This CDR3 is built from 17 residues. The CDR3 spells CASSFMTGGLIGEKLFF. Written as DNA, the CDR3 is TGCGCCAGCAGCTTTATGACAGGGGGGCTAATCGGTGAAAAACTGTTTTTT. Filled out from reference TRBV5-1 and TRBJ1-4, the complete variable domain reads KAGVTQTPRYLIKTRGQQVTLSCSPISGHRSVSWYQQTPGQGLQFLFEYFSETQRNKGNFPGRFSGRQFSNSRSEMNVSTLELGDSALYLCASSFMTGGLIGEKLFFGSGTQLSVL.

This chain links TRBV7-2 with TRBJ2-1; tentatively, D is TRBD1 or TRBD2 (5 bases each). Per germline, CDR1 SGHTA and CDR2 FQGNSA. There are 17 residues in the CDR3. V was trimmed by 1 base and J by 2 bases, leaving 15 bases between them. The DNA of the CDR3 is TGTGCCAGCAGCTTAGGCGAGGGGTATAGGCCCTACAATGAGCAGTTCTTC. Translating it yields CASSLGEGYRPYNEQFF.

The chain couples TRBV5-6 to TRBJ1-2; 8 bases agree with TRBD1. CDR1 and CDR2 (germline): SGHDT, YYEEEE. Trimming cost V 3 bases and J 3 bases; bases outside gene matches: 16. The CDR3 runs 18 residues. CDR3 amino acids: CASSSSTGQGSRYYGYTF. The CDR3 DNA reads as TGTGCCAGCAGCTCCTCTACCGGACAGGGTAGCCGGTACTATGGCTACACCTTC.

V and J are TRBV7-2 and TRBJ1-5; D is possibly TRBD1 (5 bases). CDR3 length: 15 amino acids. The V and J ends lost 1 base and 5 bases respectively, with 12 bases between them. Per the germline V gene, CDR1 is SGHTA and CDR2 is FQGNSA. CDR3 DNA sequence: TGTGCCAGCAGCTTAGATAGTAGGGACTATCAGCCCCAGCATTTT. This gives the protein CASSLDSRDYQPQHF.

The V and J genes are TRBV3-1 (or the pseudogene TRBV3-2) and TRBJ2-1, with D possibly being TRBD2 (6 bases). This CDR3 has 12 residues. With 0 bases removed from V and 14 bases from J, the gap between germline ends came to 11 bases. The germline V gene has CDR1 LGHDT and CDR2 YNNKEL (reference sequence). The CDR3 loop is CASSQETGGEFF. The CDR3 DNA follows: TGTGCCAGCAGCCAAGAAACTGGAGGGGAGTTCTTC.

The rearrangement joins TRBV10-3 to TRBJ1-6, with D maybe TRBD1 (5 bases). V gave up 5 bases and J gave up 3 bases, with 14 bases separating them. In germline, CDR1 is ENHRY, CDR2 SYGVKD. The CDR3 has 16 residues. The CDR3 DNA follows: TGTGCCATCAGTCGGTCGGTACAGGACTATAATTCACCCCTCCACTTT. This gives the protein CAISRSVQDYNSPLHF.

This sequence joins TRBV6-4 and TRBJ1-5, with D tentatively TRBD1 (5 bases). CDR3 length: 14 amino acids. CDR1 is MRHNA, CDR2 SNTAGT, per germline. V gave up 3 bases and J gave up 7 bases, with 13 bases separating them. CDR3 nucleotides: TGTGCCAGCAGTGAAGGTGGGGCGGGGCAGCCCCAGCATTTT. Encoded protein: CASSEGGAGQPQHF.

This chain joins TRBV18 and TRBJ1-2; TRBD1 matches 10 bases. The trim removed 8 bases at V and 6 bases at J, leaving 9 bases unmatched. This CDR3 has 14 amino acids. Germline lookup yields CDR1 KGHSH and CDR2 LQKENI. This chain's CDR3 is CASTGTGVPDGYTF. The CDR3 DNA reads as TGTGCCAGCACGGGGACAGGGGTTCCGGATGGCTACACCTTC. The full variable domain, in which reference TRBV18 and TRBJ1-2 provide the parts outside the CDR3, is NAGVMQNPRHLVRRRGQEARLRCSPMKGHSHVYWYRQLPEEGLKFMVYLQKENIIDESGMPKERFSAEFPKEGPSILRIQQVVRGDSAAYFCASTGTGVPDGYTFGSGTRLTVV.

The V call is TRBV30, the J call TRBJ2-2; no definite D call. Trimming removed 1 base at V and 7 bases at J, with 4 bases between. The length of the CDR3 is 11 residues. Germline V gene sequence: CDR1 GTSNPN, CDR2 SVGIG (reference sequence). As DNA, the CDR3 is TGTGCCTGGAGTGGGAACGGGGAGCTGTTTTTT. Protein sequence: CAWSGNGELFF.

The chain links TRBV12-3 or TRBV12-4 to TRBJ1-2; D uncertain. The length of the CDR3 is 13 residues. V was clipped by 3 bases and J by 5 bases, with 10 bases between them. DNA for the CDR3: TGTGCCAGCAGTTTCCCCATGCGTTATGGCTACACCTTC. Encoded protein: CASSFPMRYGYTF.

The chain employs TRBV28 and TRBJ2-6; 7 nucleotides line up with TRBD1. In germline, CDR1 is MDHEN, CDR2 SYDVKM. The CDR3 is 15 amino acids. V trimming: 5 bases; J trimming: 1 base; junction bases outside the gene matches: 2. The CDR3 sequence: CASSQQGSGANVLTF. For the CDR3, the DNA is TGTGCCAGCAGTCAACAGGGGTCTGGGGCCAACGTCCTGACTTTC. Combining the CDR3 with reference TRBV28 and TRBJ2-6 gives the whole variable domain DVKVTQSSRYLVKRTGEKVFLECVQDMDHENMFWYRQDPGLGLRLIYFSYDVKMKEKGDIPEGYSVSREKKERFSLILESASTNQTSMYLCASSQQGSGANVLTFGAGSRLTVL.

V gene TRBV5-1 combines with J gene TRBJ1-1; D is perhaps TRBD1 (5 bases). Trimming took 0 bases from V and 5 from J, leaving 11 bases between them. The CDR3 runs to 14 residues. Germline CDR1 reads SGHRS; CDR2 reads YFSETQ. The CDR3 DNA sequence: TGCGCCAGCAGCTTGGCCAGGGTGGGGACTGAAGCTTTCTTT. Translated: CASSLARVGTEAFF.

The chain employs TRBV29-1 and TRBJ2-7; D not certain. The germline V gene has CDR1 SQVTM and CDR2 ANQGSEA. V dropped 7 bases and J dropped 1 base, with 8 bases sitting between them. The CDR3 has 11 residues. The CDR3, as DNA: TGCAGCGCGGGCCTATCCTACGAGCAGTACTTC. It translates to CSAGLSYEQYF.

The V call is TRBV19, the J call TRBJ1-1; D gene uncertain. The length of the CDR3 is 11 residues. V lost 10 bases to trimming and J lost 1 base, with 7 bases between them. Germline V CDR1 and CDR2: LNHDA, SQIVND (reference sequence). This CDR3 reads CAIKGNTEAFF. As DNA, the CDR3 is TGTGCCATTAAGGGGAACACTGAAGCTTTCTTT. Based on the CDR3 plus reference TRBV19 and TRBJ1-1, the full variable domain is DGGITQSPKYLFRKEGQNVTLSCEQNLNHDAMYWYRQDPGQGLRLIYYSQIVNDFQKGDIAEGYSVSREKKESFPLTVTSAQKNPTAFYLCAIKGNTEAFFGQGTRLTVV.

This clone was counted a single time. The V and J genes are TRBV5-1 and TRBJ2-1; 8 positions agree with TRBD2. Per germline, CDR1 SGHRS and CDR2 YFSETQ. With 4 bases clipped from V and 1 base from J, the junction kept 7 bases outside the gene matches. CDR3 length: 16 amino acids. The DNA of the CDR3 is TGCGCCAGCAGCGGGGGGACTAGAGATTCCTACAATGAGCAGTTCTTC. Encoded protein: CASSGGTRDSYNEQFF. Based on the CDR3 plus reference TRBV5-1 and TRBJ2-1, the full variable domain is KAGVTQTPRYLIKTRGQQVTLSCSPISGHRSVSWYQQTPGQGLQFLFEYFSETQRNKGNFPGRFSGRQFSNSRSEMNVSTLELGDSALYLCASSGGTRDSYNEQFFGPGTRLTVL.

The rearrangement joins TRBV14 to TRBJ1-1; D is uncertain. The ends were cut back, 4 bases at V and 0 bases at J, with 6 bases in the middle. The CDR3 extends over 13 amino acids. CDR1 is SGHDN and CDR2 is FVKESK in the germline V gene. The CDR3 region is CASSLTMNTEAFF. The CDR3 coding sequence is TGTGCCAGCAGCCTGACAATGAACACTGAAGCTTTCTTT.

The V gene is TRBV5-1, the J gene TRBJ1-4; 7 bases line up with TRBD1. CDR3 length: 14 residues. Trimming cost V 4 bases and J 7 bases; bases outside gene matches: 7. Germline V gives CDR1 SGHRS, CDR2 YFSETQ. The CDR3 DNA reads TGCGCCAGCAGCAACAGGGGATGGGGTGAAAAACTGTTTTTT. Amino acid sequence: CASSNRGWGEKLFF. Combining the CDR3 with reference TRBV5-1 and TRBJ1-4 gives the whole variable domain KAGVTQTPRYLIKTRGQQVTLSCSPISGHRSVSWYQQTPGQGLQFLFEYFSETQRNKGNFPGRFSGRQFSNSRSEMNVSTLELGDSALYLCASSNRGWGEKLFFGSGTQLSVL.

The chain combines TRBV27 with TRBJ2-1; 12 positions match TRBD2. The CDR3 runs 15 residues. J gave up 7 bases and V 3 bases, and 4 bases lay outside the gene matches. Per the germline V gene, CDR1 is MNHEY and CDR2 is SMNVEV (reference sequence). The CDR3 spells CASSFLAGGLNEQFF. CDR3 nucleotides: TGTGCCAGCAGTTTCCTAGCGGGAGGGTTGAATGAGCAGTTCTTC.

The chain links TRBV5-1 to TRBJ1-5; TRBD1 aligns across 9 bases. The germline CDR1 and CDR2 sequences are SGHRS and YFSETQ. This CDR3 spans 15 amino acids. Trimming took 0 bases from V and 6 from J; bases not matched to a gene: 4. CDR3 bases: TGCGCCAGCAGCTTGGACGTGGGACAGGGTCAGCCCCAGCATTTT. This codes for CASSLDVGQGQPQHF.